The clone carrying this T cell receptor (beta chain) has a handful of counts. Its cognate antigen is unknown. Using a J-beta primer mix together with a sample-barcoded 5' primer, a second PCR was run for roughly 6 to 12 cycles. TCRdb called the 5' RACE reads again in MiXCR, with one record for every CDR3 protein. The sample has about 720,000 distinct CDR3 sequences; approximately 25% are singletons. CDR3 length: 15 residues. The V gene end was trimmed by 6 bases and the J gene end by 3 bases; junction bases not matched to a gene: 10. Germline V gene sequence: CDR1 MDHEN, CDR2 SYDVKM. The data stem from a study of blood T cells in healthy people across ages. Whole-study results and caveats: There was no known CMV status for donors, so expanded clonotype changes were possibly confounded.

This sample also belongs to another study, concerning T cells of mothers and their children. Turning to that study: A few mothers and their six children, all healthy Caucasians, donated. The authors found no persistent microchimeric T cell clones.

Sequencing input: blood. The V call is TRBV28, the J call TRBJ2-7; 8 nucleotides match TRBD1. This receptor was identified in a boy younger than 18 in good health. CDR3: CASSASGTGYYEQYF. For the CDR3, the DNA is TGTGCCAGCAGCGCATCCGGGACAGGCTACTACGAGCAGTACTTC.